The subject of this entry is one T cell receptor beta chain. Profiling relied on immunoSEQ multiplex PCR, and the TCRdb table lists in-frame clones only, not all of them. The data hold 16,000 or so clones, with around 90% observed a single time. Surgery without prior neoadjuvant therapy was the treatment of the selected pancreatic ductal adenocarcinoma patients. The data derive from a study of T cells in pancreatic ductal adenocarcinoma. Losses at the gene ends were 5 bases for V and 5 bases for J; bases not matched to a gene: 16. The CDR3 has 18 amino acids. Germline loops: CDR1 SGHTA, CDR2 FQGNSA. The sequenced sample consisted of PBMCs. The gene calls are TRBV7-2 and TRBJ2-5; 11 bases agree with TRBD1. The source of this sequence is a human donor with pancreatic ductal adenocarcinoma. This chain's CDR3 is CASSPPFGRTGGFETQYF. CDR3 in DNA: TGTGCCAGCAGCCCGCCGTTTGGGAGGACAGGGGGCTTCGAGACCCAGTACTTC.